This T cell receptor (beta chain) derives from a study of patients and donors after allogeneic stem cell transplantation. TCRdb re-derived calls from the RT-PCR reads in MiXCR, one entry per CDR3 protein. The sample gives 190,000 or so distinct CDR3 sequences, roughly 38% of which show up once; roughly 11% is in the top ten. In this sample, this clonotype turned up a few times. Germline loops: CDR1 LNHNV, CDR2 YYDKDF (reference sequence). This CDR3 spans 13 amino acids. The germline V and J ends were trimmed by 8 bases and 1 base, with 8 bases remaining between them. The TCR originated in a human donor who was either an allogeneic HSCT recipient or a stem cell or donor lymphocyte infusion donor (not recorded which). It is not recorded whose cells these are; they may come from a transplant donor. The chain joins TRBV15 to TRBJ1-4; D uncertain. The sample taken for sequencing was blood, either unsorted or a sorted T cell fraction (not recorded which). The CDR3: CATEEGTNEKLFF. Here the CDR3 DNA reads TGTGCCACCGAGGAGGGAACTAATGAAAAACTGTTTTTT.